This TCR beta chain stems from a study of T-cell reconstitution after alpha-beta-depleted transplantation in children. This clonotype was seen a single time. No antigen is known for it. TCRbeta library preparation incorporated unique molecular identifiers. One entry per CDR3 protein, called by TCRdb with MiXCR from the PCR reads. Found here are about 980,000 distinct CDR3 sequences, roughly 29% of them singletons; the top ten hold roughly 30%. The CDR3 sequence is 17 residues long. Trimming took off 5 bases at V and 3 bases at J, with 26 bases between the two ends. CDR1 is DFQATT and CDR2 is SNEGSKA in the germline V gene (reference sequence). Whole-study findings and limits: Once a year had passed after transplant, T-cell counts and diversity came mostly from newly produced T cells. Several hundred expanded graft clones reportedly gave rise to the alpha-beta T cells present about two months after transplant.

Sequenced material: PBMCs, mostly from graft donor cells, taken 360 days after TCRalphabeta/CD19-depleted stem cell transplant. The receptor comes from a boy in the first two years of life who had a stem cell transplant for SCID, so the T cells may come from the graft donor. The chain carries TRBV20-1 and TRBJ2-7, with D possibly being TRBD2 (6 bases). CDR3 sequence: CSAAGGGERSTFYEQYF. DNA for the CDR3: TGCAGTGCTGCCGGAGGCGGGGAGCGATCTACCTTCTACGAGCAGTACTTC.